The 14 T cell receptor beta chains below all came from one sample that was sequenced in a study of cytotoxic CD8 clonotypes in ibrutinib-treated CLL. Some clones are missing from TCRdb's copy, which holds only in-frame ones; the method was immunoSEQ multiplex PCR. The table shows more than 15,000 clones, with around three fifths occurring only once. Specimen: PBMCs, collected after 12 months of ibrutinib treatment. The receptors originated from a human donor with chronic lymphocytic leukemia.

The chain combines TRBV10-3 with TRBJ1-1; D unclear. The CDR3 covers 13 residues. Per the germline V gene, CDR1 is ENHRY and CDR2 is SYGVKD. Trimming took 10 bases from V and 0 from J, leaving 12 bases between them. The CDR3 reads CATKASVNTEAFF. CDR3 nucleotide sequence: TGTGCCACCAAGGCCTCGGTGAACACTGAAGCTTTCTTT.

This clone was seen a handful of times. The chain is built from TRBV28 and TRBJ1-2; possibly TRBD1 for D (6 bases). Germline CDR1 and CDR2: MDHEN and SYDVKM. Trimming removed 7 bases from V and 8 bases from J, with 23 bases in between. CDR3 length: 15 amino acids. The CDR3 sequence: CASKGVGPGRVGYTF. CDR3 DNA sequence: TGTGCCAGCAAGGGGGTGGGGCCAGGGAGGGTCGGCTACACCTTC.

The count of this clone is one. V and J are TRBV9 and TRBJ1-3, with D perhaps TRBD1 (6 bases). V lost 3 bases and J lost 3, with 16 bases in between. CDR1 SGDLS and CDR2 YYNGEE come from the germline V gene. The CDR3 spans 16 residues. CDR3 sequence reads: CASSATGTLDGNTIYF. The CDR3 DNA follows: TGTGCCAGCAGCGCTACTGGGACATTGGATGGAAACACCATATATTTT.

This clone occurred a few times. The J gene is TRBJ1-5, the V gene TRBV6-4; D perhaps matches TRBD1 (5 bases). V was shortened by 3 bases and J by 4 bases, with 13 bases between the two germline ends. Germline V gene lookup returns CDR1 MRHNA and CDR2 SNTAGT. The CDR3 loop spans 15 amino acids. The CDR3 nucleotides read TGTGCCAGCAGTGAAGCGCCAGGGCAAAATCAGCCCCAGCATTTT. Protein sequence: CASSEAPGQNQPQHF.

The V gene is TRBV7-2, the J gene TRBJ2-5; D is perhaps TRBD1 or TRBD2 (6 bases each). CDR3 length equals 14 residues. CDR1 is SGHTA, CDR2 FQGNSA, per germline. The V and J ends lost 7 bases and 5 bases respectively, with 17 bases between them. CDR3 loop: CASTDPGGVETQYF. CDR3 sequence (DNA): TGTGCCAGCACCGATCCCGGGGGCGTTGAGACCCAGTACTTC.

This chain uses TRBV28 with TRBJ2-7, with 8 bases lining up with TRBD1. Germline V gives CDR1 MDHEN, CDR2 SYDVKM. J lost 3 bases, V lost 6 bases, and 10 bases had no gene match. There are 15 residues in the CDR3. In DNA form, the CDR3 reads TGTGCCAGCAGCCTATCCGGGACAGGTATCTACGAGCAGTACTTC. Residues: CASSLSGTGIYEQYF.

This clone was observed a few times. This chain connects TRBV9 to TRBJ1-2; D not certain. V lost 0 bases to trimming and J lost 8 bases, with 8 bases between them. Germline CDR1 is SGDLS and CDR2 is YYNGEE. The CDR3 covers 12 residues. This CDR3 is CASSVGNGGYTF. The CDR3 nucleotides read TGTGCCAGCAGCGTAGGTAATGGCGGCTACACCTTC.

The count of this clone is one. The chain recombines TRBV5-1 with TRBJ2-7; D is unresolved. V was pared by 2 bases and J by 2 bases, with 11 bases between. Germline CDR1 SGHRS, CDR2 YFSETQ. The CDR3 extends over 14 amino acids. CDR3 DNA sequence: TGCGCCAGCAGCTTTCAGAGTCCAGCCTACGAGCAGTACTTC. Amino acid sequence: CASSFQSPAYEQYF.

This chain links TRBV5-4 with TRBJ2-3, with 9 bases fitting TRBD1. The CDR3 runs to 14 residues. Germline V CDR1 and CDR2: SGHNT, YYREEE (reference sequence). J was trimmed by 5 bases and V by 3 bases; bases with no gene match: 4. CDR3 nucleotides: TGTGCCAGCAGCTCGGGACAGGGCCAAGATACGCAGTATTTT. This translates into CASSSGQGQDTQYF.

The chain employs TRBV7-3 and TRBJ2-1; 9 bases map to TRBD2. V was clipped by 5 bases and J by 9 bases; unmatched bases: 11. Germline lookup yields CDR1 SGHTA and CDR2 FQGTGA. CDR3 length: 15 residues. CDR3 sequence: CASSGGLAGAGEQFF. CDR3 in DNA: TGTGCCAGCAGCGGTGGGTTAGCGGGAGCGGGTGAGCAGTTCTTC.

CDR3 bases: TGCAGCGCGGGCCAACAAGAGACCCAGTACTTC. The encoded protein is CSAGQQETQYF. The V and J genes are TRBV29-1 and TRBJ2-5; D remains unclear. V lost 7 bases and J lost 2, with 8 bases in between. Germline values: CDR1 SQVTM, CDR2 ANQGSEA. The length of the CDR3 is 11 residues.

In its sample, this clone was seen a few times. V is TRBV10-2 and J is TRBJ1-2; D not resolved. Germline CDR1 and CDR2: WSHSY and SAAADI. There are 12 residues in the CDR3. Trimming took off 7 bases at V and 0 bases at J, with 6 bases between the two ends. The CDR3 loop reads CASMGTNYGYTF. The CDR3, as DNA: TGCGCCAGCATGGGCACTAACTATGGCTACACCTTC.

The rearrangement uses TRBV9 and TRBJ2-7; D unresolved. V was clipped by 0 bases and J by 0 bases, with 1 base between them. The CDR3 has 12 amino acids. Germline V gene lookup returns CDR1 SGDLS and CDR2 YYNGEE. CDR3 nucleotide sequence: TGTGCCAGCAGCGTAGACTCCTACGAGCAGTACTTC. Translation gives CASSVDSYEQYF.

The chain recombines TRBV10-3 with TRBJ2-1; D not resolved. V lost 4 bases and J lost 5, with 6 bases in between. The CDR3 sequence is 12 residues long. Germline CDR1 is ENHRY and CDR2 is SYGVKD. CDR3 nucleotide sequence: TGTGCCATCAGTGTTGATAACAATGAGCAGTTCTTC. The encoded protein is CAISVDNNEQFF.